The T cell receptor (beta chain) described here comes from a study of regulatory T cells in long-lasting Graves disease. Findings and caveats of the study: Persistent disease exhibited a predilection for TRBV28, TRBJ1-2 and TRBJ2-5.

This clonotype showed up many times. Antigen: not known. Time point in this sample: newly diagnosed GD, antithyroid drugs for less than 3 months. Making the TCR library involved RNA that had been extracted from PBMCs. Arm-PCR of CDR3 regions with iRepertoire HTBI primers generated TCR beta libraries. TCRdb fed the multiplex PCR reads into MiXCR, producing one record per CDR3 protein. The sample includes approximately 470,000 distinct CDR3 sequences, roughly 16% seen only once; the top ten take 12%. With V trimmed by 3 bases and J by 2 bases, 16 bases remained unmatched. This CDR3 region has 22 residues. Germline CDR1 reads MGHDK; CDR2 reads SYGVNS. These same records also appear under a second study, on T cells in Graves' hyperthyroidism and ophthalmopathy. That work contributes: The TCR CDR3 first-round RT-PCR relied on the HTBI primer set.

This clonotype was obtained from a man aged 35-49 years with Graves disease. The sample here was peripheral blood mononuclear cells (PBMCs), taken at new diagnosis, from a patient treated with antithyroid drugs. V usage is TRBV25-1 and J usage is TRBJ2-1, with 16 bases aligning to TRBD2. The CDR3 bases are TGTGCCAGCAGTGAGCGGGGACTAGCGGGAGGGCCGGTCCCGAGCCCCTACAATGAGCAGTTCTTC. As protein: CASSERGLAGGPVPSPYNEQFF.